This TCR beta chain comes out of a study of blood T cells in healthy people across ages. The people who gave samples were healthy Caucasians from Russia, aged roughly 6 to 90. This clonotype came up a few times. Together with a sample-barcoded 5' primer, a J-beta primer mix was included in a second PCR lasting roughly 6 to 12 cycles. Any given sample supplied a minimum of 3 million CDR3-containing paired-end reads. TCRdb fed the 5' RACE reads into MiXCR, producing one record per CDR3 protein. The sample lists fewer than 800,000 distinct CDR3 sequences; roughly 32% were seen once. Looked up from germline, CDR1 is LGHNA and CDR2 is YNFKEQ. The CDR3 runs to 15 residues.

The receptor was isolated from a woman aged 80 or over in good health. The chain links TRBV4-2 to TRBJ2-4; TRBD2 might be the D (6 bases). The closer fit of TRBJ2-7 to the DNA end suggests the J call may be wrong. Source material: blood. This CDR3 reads CASSQGGGAGYEQYF. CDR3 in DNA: TGTGCCAGCAGCCAAGGTGGAGGGGCCGGGTACGAGCAGTACTTC.